The 21 T cell receptor beta chains given below trace back to one sample, sequenced in a study of beta chain features in type 1 diabetes listed by TCRdb under 2018. The investigation overall reported the following: In all four CD4+ subsets, TCRB CDR3 length was moderately but significantly shorter in type 1 diabetes patients.

Receptor libraries were prepared by the immunoSEQ multiplex PCR assay. All of the isolated RNA was reverse transcribed with the High Capacity cDNA Reverse Transcription Kit, so expressed TCRB transcripts were sequenced. TCRdb holds this immuneACCESS table with in-frame rearrangements only. Some clones are missing; in checked studies, unresolved V genes explain under half, and the rest has no known cause. The sample data list roughly 730,000 clones, and roughly 13% of these were observed just once. The ten largest clonotypes hold approximately 0.02% of the sample. No antigen is known for these receptors. Sequences were obtained from naive CD4+ T cells from blood. The sample's cell subset or site label, decoded: true naive CD4+ T cells. These receptors were taken from a man younger than 30 with type 1 diabetes.

A few counts support this clone. The gene calls are TRBV6-1 and TRBJ2-1, with unresolved D. The V end was cut by 7 bases, the J end by 5 bases, with 15 bases between. CDR1 is MNHNS, CDR2 SASEGT, per germline. The CDR3 is 14 amino acids. CDR3: CASKLAGLDNEQFF. For the CDR3, the DNA is TGTGCCAGCAAATTGGCAGGTTTGGACAATGAGCAGTTCTTC.

This clone appeared a few times. The CDR3 nucleotides read TGTGCCAGCAGCATTAGGGGAAACACTGAAGCTTTCTTT. It specifies CASSIRGNTEAFF. V usage is TRBV7-2 and J usage is TRBJ1-1; D may be TRBD1 (5 bases). Trimming pared 5 bases from V and 2 bases from J, leaving 9 bases between. Looked up from germline, CDR1 is SGHTA and CDR2 is FQGNSA. The length of the CDR3 is 13 residues.

This clone showed up just a few times. The V gene is TRBV29-1, the J gene TRBJ2-3; TRBD2 agrees at 14 bases. The ends lost 4 bases at V and 6 bases at J; junction bases unmatched: 6. Germline loops: CDR1 SQVTM, CDR2 ANQGSEA. The CDR3 runs to 15 residues. The CDR3 here is CSVGGTSGGMDTQYF. CDR3 sequence (DNA): TGCAGCGTTGGTGGGACTAGCGGGGGAATGGATACGCAGTATTTT.

This chain links TRBV2 with TRBJ1-2; the D is unclear. Deletions cut 8 bases from V and 0 bases from J, with 7 bases between. Germline lookup yields CDR1 SNHLY and CDR2 FYNNEI. The CDR3 is made up of 12 amino acids. CDR3 protein: CASGVSNYGYTF. DNA of the CDR3: TGTGCCAGCGGGGTGTCTAACTATGGCTACACCTTC.

V and J are TRBV4-1 and TRBJ2-1; no definite D call. V lost 4 bases and J lost 3, with 13 bases in between. Germline V lookup: CDR1 MGHRA, CDR2 YSYEKL. The CDR3 loop spans 15 amino acids. CDR3 in DNA: TGCGCCAGCAGCCTCCTGGGCCTAAACTACAATGAGCAGTTCTTC. This gives the protein CASSLLGLNYNEQFF.

This clone occurred a few times. This specimen includes other DNA sequences encoding the same CDR3. The J gene is TRBJ2-3, the V gene TRBV6-5, with no clear D. This CDR3 is 14 amino acids long. V was trimmed by 0 bases and J by 3 bases, leaving 7 bases between them. Germline loops: CDR1 MNHEY, CDR2 SVGAGI. In DNA, the CDR3 is TGTGCCAGCAGTTACTCGCCCGGTACAGATACGCAGTATTTT. Translation: CASSYSPGTDTQYF.

The V gene is TRBV7-9, the J gene TRBJ1-1; D is perhaps TRBD1 (5 bases). Per the germline V gene, CDR1 is SEHNR and CDR2 is FQNEAQ (reference sequence). The CDR3 extends over 13 amino acids. Trimming left V 0 bases short and J 10 bases short, with 12 bases between. The CDR3 DNA reads as TGTGCCAGCAGCTTAGCGGAGGGGCGCGGAGCTTTCTTT. It translates to CASSLAEGRGAFF.

This clone was picked up a small number of times. This rearrangement joins TRBV19 to TRBJ1-4; D is uncertain. In germline, CDR1 is LNHDA, CDR2 SQIVND (reference sequence). CDR3 size: 13 residues. V lost 6 bases, J lost 7 bases, and 12 bases lay in between. The CDR3: CASRTAYGEKLFF. CDR3 DNA: TGTGCCAGTAGGACGGCCTATGGTGAAAAACTGTTTTTT.

V usage is TRBV5-1 and J usage is TRBJ1-2; D gene ambiguous. This CDR3 is built from 15 residues. Germline V lookup: CDR1 SGHRS, CDR2 YFSETQ. V was clipped by 4 bases and J by 4 bases, with 17 bases between them. The CDR3 spells CASSPDGGGSYGYTF. DNA for the CDR3: TGCGCCAGCAGCCCGGACGGAGGAGGGTCCTATGGCTACACCTTC. Complete variable domain (other parts from reference TRBV5-1 and TRBJ1-2): KAGVTQTPRYLIKTRGQQVTLSCSPISGHRSVSWYQQTPGQGLQFLFEYFSETQRNKGNFPGRFSGRQFSNSRSEMNVSTLELGDSALYLCASSPDGGGSYGYTFGSGTRLTVV.

This chain joins TRBV28 and TRBJ2-7, with D unclear. CDR1 is MDHEN, CDR2 SYDVKM, per germline. Trimming stripped 7 bases from V and 4 bases from J, with 8 bases between. The CDR3 consists of 11 residues. The CDR3 coding sequence is TGTGCCAGCACCTCGGTGTACGAGCAGTACTTC. Residues: CASTSVYEQYF.

The CDR3 nucleotides read TGTGCCAGTAGTACGCCTAGGAGGACTGAAGCTTTCTTT. Protein: CASSTPRRTEAFF. The chain joins TRBV19 to TRBJ1-1; D uncertain. The CDR3 totals 13 residues. Trimming shortened V by 4 bases and J by 5 bases, and 11 bases separated the two germline ends. Per the germline V gene, CDR1 is LNHDA and CDR2 is SQIVND (reference sequence).

This clone was seen a handful of times. The chain links TRBV14 to TRBJ2-5, with 7 bases fitting TRBD1. V shed 3 bases, J shed 2 bases, and the junction held 6 bases outside the gene matches. Germline CDR1 is SGHDN and CDR2 is FVKESK. This CDR3 region has 15 residues. CDR3 residues: CASSQYPGQQETQYF. The CDR3 nucleotides read TGTGCCAGCAGCCAGTACCCGGGACAGCAAGAGACCCAGTACTTC.

The chain has TRBV5-1 and TRBJ2-3, with TRBD2 matching over 9 bases. V gave up 0 bases and J gave up 2 bases; unmatched junction bases: 4. CDR3 length: 16 amino acids. Germline-derived CDR1 and CDR2 are SGHRS and YFSETQ. The CDR3: CASSLAQRGDTDTQYF. The CDR3 nucleotides are TGCGCCAGCAGCTTGGCCCAGCGGGGGGACACAGATACGCAGTATTTT.

The chain joins TRBV25-1 to TRBJ2-7, with D maybe TRBD1 (5 bases). Germline V gene sequence: CDR1 MGHDK, CDR2 SYGVNS. The CDR3 consists of 17 residues. The ends were cut back, 1 base at V and 2 bases at J, with 18 bases in the middle. The CDR3 bases are TGTGCCAGCAGTGAATCACAGGATAGCCTATGGGCCTACGAGCAGTACTTC. It encodes CASSESQDSLWAYEQYF.

The chain uses TRBV4-2 and TRBJ2-3, with TRBD2 matching 7 bases. Per germline, CDR1 LGHNA and CDR2 YNFKEQ. V gave up 0 bases and J gave up 14 bases; unmatched junction bases: 8. The CDR3 extends over 13 amino acids. The CDR3 DNA is TGTGCCAGCAGCCAAGATCGGGCGGGGGAGCGGTATTTT. Translated: CASSQDRAGERYF.

The table lists this clone with a count of one. The V gene is TRBV2, the J gene TRBJ1-1; possibly TRBD1 for D (5 bases). Per germline, CDR1 SNHLY and CDR2 FYNNEI. The CDR3 covers 13 residues. Trimming removed 10 bases at V and 3 bases at J, with 15 bases between. CDR3 in DNA: TGTGCCACACTGGAACAGGCGGACACTGAAGCTTTCTTT. As protein: CATLEQADTEAFF.

A few counts support this clone. This chain uses TRBV9 with TRBJ2-1; maybe TRBD1 (6 bases). This CDR3 comprises 13 residues. V gave up 2 bases and J gave up 4 bases, with 7 bases separating them. Germline assignment: CDR1 SGDLS and CDR2 YYNGEE. The CDR3, as DNA: TGTGCCAGCAGCGTCGGACAGTACAATGAGCAGTTCTTC. It translates to CASSVGQYNEQFF.

This clone occurred a few times. The chain links TRBV9 to TRBJ1-2; 7 bases are a match to TRBD1. The junction had 4 bases not matched to a gene; V was cut back by 4 bases and J by 7 bases. CDR1 is SGDLS and CDR2 is YYNGEE in the germline V gene. The CDR3 length is 12 residues. CDR3 residues: CASSPSGGGYTF. CDR3 in DNA: TGTGCCAGCAGCCCATCAGGGGGTGGCTACACCTTC.

The sample holds a few counts of this clone. The chain employs TRBV6-5 and TRBJ2-5; D ambiguous. CDR3 length: 14 residues. V was shortened by 3 bases and J by 1 base, with 9 bases between the two germline ends. CDR1 and CDR2 from the germline V gene are MNHEY and SVGAGI. CDR3 sequence: CASSYVTVQETQYF. The CDR3 DNA sequence: TGTGCCAGCAGTTATGTAACAGTCCAAGAGACCCAGTACTTC.

This clone turned up a few times. V usage is TRBV29-1 and J usage is TRBJ1-4; D not resolved. The CDR3 extends over 13 amino acids. The V gene's germline CDR1 is SQVTM and CDR2 ANQGSEA. Deletions cut 5 bases from V and 3 bases from J, with 10 bases between. The CDR3 DNA reads as TGCAGCGTTCTATACAGATCTAATGAAAAACTGTTTTTT. Its protein is CSVLYRSNEKLFF.

This clone was seen only a few times. This same CDR3 is encoded by further DNA sequences in the sample. The chain has TRBV6-4 and TRBJ2-2; no firm D call. CDR1 and CDR2 from the germline V gene are MRHNA and SNTAGT. The CDR3 totals 12 residues. V lost 3 bases to trimming and J lost 4 bases, with 3 bases between them. The CDR3 reads CASSEGTGELFF. For the CDR3, the DNA is TGTGCCAGCAGTGAGGGCACCGGGGAGCTGTTTTTT.